A single sample is the source of the 9 T cell receptor beta chains below, sequenced in a study of T-cell memory formation after mild COVID-19. TCRdb processed the 5' RACE reads anew with MiXCR; each CDR3 protein has one entry. This sample has fewer than 650,000 distinct CDR3 sequences, with roughly 22% found just once. Sequences were obtained from PBMCs or a T cell subset sorted from them (not recorded which). The receptors come from an adult woman who had mild COVID-19 (a few samples of this study predate the infection). Cell type and time point are not known.

This clonotype was counted between two and nine times. V usage is TRBV14 and J usage is TRBJ2-3; D is unclear. CDR1 and CDR2 from the germline V gene are SGHDN and FVKESK. The V and J ends lost 5 bases and 8 bases respectively, with 14 bases between them. The CDR3 consists of 13 residues. CDR3 in DNA: TGTGCCAGCAGCGCCGCCTGGGCAGCTACGCAGTATTTT. Protein: CASSAAWAATQYF.

The V gene is TRBV29-1, the J gene TRBJ2-2, with TRBD1 as a possible D gene (5 bases). V was trimmed by 7 bases and J by 1 base, leaving 7 bases between them. Germline CDR1 SQVTM, CDR2 ANQGSEA. The CDR3 consists of 12 residues. The CDR3 region is CSAQGNTGELFF. The CDR3 DNA is TGCAGCGCCCAGGGGAACACCGGGGAGCTGTTTTTT.

This clonotype has a handful of counts. The chain employs TRBV5-1 and TRBJ2-1; 8 bases map to TRBD2. With V trimmed by 4 bases and J by 2 bases, 2 bases remained unmatched. Germline V gene lookup returns CDR1 SGHRS and CDR2 YFSETQ. The CDR3 spans 14 residues. The DNA of the CDR3 is TGCGCCAGCAGCCCGGGAGGGACCTACAATGAGCAGTTCTTC. This encodes CASSPGGTYNEQFF.

Ten or more counts support this clonotype. This chain connects TRBV12-3 or TRBV12-4 to TRBJ2-5; D uncertain. The V end was cut by 5 bases, the J end by 5 bases, with 21 bases between. The CDR3 has 16 residues. CDR3 residues: CASSLAGGRIGETQYF. The CDR3 nucleotides are TGTGCCAGCAGTCTGGCAGGTGGCAGGATTGGGGAGACCCAGTACTTC.

This clonotype has just a few counts. The chain's CDR3 is CASRISGTGNEQFF. In nucleotides, the CDR3 is TGTGCCAGCAGAATATCCGGGACTGGAAATGAGCAGTTCTTC. The V call is TRBV7-2, the J call TRBJ2-1, with D perhaps TRBD2 (6 bases). Per germline, CDR1 SGHTA and CDR2 FQGNSA. Trimming pared 6 bases from V and 7 bases from J, leaving 16 bases between. The length of the CDR3 is 14 residues.

This chain links TRBV6-5 with TRBJ1-2; D unresolved. Germline V gives CDR1 MNHEY, CDR2 SVGAGI. CDR3 length: 14 residues. The V gene lost 5 bases and the J gene lost 2 bases, with 12 bases spanning the gap. The CDR3 region is CASSTRGRNYGYTF. The DNA of the CDR3 is TGTGCCAGCAGTACACGCGGGCGGAACTATGGCTACACCTTC.

The V and J genes are TRBV5-8 and TRBJ2-1; D may be TRBD1 (5 bases). The CDR3 has 13 residues. The V end was cut by 5 bases, the J end by 15 bases, with 21 bases between. Germline CDR1 and CDR2: SGHTS and YDEGEE. The CDR3 loop is CASRPKTGVSLFF. The CDR3 nucleotides read TGTGCCAGCAGACCAAAAACAGGAGTAAGTCTGTTCTTC.

The chain recombines TRBV5-1 with TRBJ1-1; tentatively, D is TRBD1 (5 bases). CDR3 length: 14 amino acids. The germline gives CDR1 SGHRS, CDR2 YFSETQ. The V gene lost 3 bases and the J gene lost 0 bases, with 9 bases spanning the gap. The CDR3 loop is CASSYGGVNTEAFF. CDR3 nucleotide sequence: TGCGCCAGCAGCTATGGGGGGGTGAACACTGAAGCTTTCTTT.

The V and J genes are TRBV4-1 and TRBJ2-5; 7 bases are a match to TRBD2. Germline V gene sequence: CDR1 MGHRA, CDR2 YSYEKL. V was clipped by 0 bases and J by 3 bases; unmatched bases: 7. The CDR3 is made up of 16 amino acids. CDR3 loop: CASSQDKGLLEETQYF. Here the CDR3 DNA reads TGCGCCAGCAGCCAAGATAAGGGACTACTAGAAGAGACCCAGTACTTC.